These T cell receptor beta chains were read from a single sample in a study of response to subunit inactivated influenza vaccine. TCRdb analysed the RT-PCR reads with MiXCR anew, one entry per CDR3 protein. Counted here are roughly 160,000 distinct CDR3 sequences, roughly a tenth occurring once; the ten biggest clones make up under 15%. This specimen was non-naive T cells sorted from PBMCs, taken 40 to 50 days after vaccination. These receptors were collected from a man aged 45-65 years who received an inactivated influenza vaccine. Both conserved end residues are trimmed from each CDR3. Fields, in order: V gene, CDR3 protein.

V gene: TRBV12-3/TRBV12-4
CDR3 protein: ASSFLGSPQDIQY

V gene: TRBV28
CDR3 protein: ASTHRQPRNTEAF

V gene: TRBV29-1
CDR3 protein: SVSTSGHEQF

V gene: TRBV20-1
CDR3 protein: SARTQAGPDTQY

V gene: TRBV7-2
CDR3 protein: ASSVRGYGDQETQY

V gene: TRBV27
CDR3 protein: ASSSKSGAGRNQPQH

V gene: TRBV20-1
CDR3 protein: SARDLGFSGPYNEQF

V gene: TRBV7-8
CDR3 protein: ASSKGTGVNEKLF

V gene: TRBV29-1
CDR3 protein: SVNTLSYEQY

V gene: TRBV5-1
CDR3 protein: ASSLEGLGETQY

V gene: TRBV10-2
CDR3 protein: ASSEAGLAGFFSTDTQY

V gene: TRBV20-1
CDR3 protein: SASDRGAPDTQY

V gene: TRBV14
CDR3 protein: ASSQLRTENTGELF

V gene: TRBV12-3/TRBV12-4
CDR3 protein: ASSFRSGTSGTYEQY

V gene: TRBV4-1
CDR3 protein: ASSQSPGRETQY

V gene: TRBV25-1
CDR3 protein: ASSGGSGANVLT

V gene: TRBV18
CDR3 protein: ASSPGQGQAF

V gene: TRBV7-8
CDR3 protein: ASSLASGATNEKLF

V gene: TRBV5-6
CDR3 protein: ASSLRLATRALWTQY

V gene: TRBV9
CDR3 protein: ASSVDRGAYEQY

V gene: TRBV10-3
CDR3 protein: AISDVDRGLRETQY

V gene: TRBV29-1
CDR3 protein: SVDLAGRLNEQF

V gene: TRBV20-1
CDR3 protein: SAVVTVLEQF

V gene: TRBV6-5
CDR3 protein: ASSYAGSADTQY

V gene: TRBV5-1
CDR3 protein: ASSSTQPGDPEQY

V gene: TRBV6-2/TRBV6-3
CDR3 protein: ASRRTVTEAF

V gene: TRBV6-2/TRBV6-3
CDR3 protein: ASSKGQGASQPQH

V gene: TRBV27
CDR3 protein: ASSLFSAFVAGSGELF

V gene: TRBV24-1
CDR3 protein: ATSRAGAGEAF

V gene: TRBV15
CDR3 protein: ATSSQGPYSTDTQY

V gene: TRBV7-2
CDR3 protein: ASSLGRRTGSYEQY

V gene: TRBV20-1
CDR3 protein: SAQHRGYNSPLH

V gene: TRBV5-1
CDR3 protein: ASSLSAKAGVGTDTQY